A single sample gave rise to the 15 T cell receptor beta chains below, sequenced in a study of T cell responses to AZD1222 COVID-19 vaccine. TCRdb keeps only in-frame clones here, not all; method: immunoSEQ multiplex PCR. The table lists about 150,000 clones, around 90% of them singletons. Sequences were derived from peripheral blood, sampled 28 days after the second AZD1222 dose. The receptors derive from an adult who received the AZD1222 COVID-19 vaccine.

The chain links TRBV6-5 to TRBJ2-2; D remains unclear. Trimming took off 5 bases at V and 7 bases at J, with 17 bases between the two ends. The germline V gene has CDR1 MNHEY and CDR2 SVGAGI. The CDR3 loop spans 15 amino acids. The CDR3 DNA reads TGTGCCAGCAGTACGGACGAGGAAGGGCACGGGGAGCTGTTTTTT. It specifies CASSTDEEGHGELFF.

CDR3 residues: CASGWTSGEQYF. CDR3 bases: TGCGCCAGCGGTTGGACTAGTGGCGAGCAGTACTTC. The V gene is TRBV10-1, the J gene TRBJ2-7; 7 bases match TRBD2. The trim removed 8 bases at V and 6 bases at J, leaving 7 bases unmatched. The CDR3 runs 12 residues. The germline gives CDR1 WNHNN, CDR2 SYGVQD (reference sequence).

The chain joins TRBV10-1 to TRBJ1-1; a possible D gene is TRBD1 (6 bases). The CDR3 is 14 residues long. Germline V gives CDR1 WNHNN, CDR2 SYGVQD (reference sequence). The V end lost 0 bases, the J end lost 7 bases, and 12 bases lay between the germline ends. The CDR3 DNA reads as TGCGCCAGCAGTGAGTCGGGGGGCCTGGGTGAAGCTTTCTTT. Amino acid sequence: CASSESGGLGEAFF.

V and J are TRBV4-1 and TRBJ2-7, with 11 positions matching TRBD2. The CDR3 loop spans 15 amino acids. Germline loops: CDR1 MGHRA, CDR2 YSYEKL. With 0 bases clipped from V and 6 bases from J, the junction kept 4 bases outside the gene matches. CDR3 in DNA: TGCGCCAGCAGCCAAGATCGGCTAGCGGGGGGCGAGCAGTACTTC. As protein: CASSQDRLAGGEQYF.

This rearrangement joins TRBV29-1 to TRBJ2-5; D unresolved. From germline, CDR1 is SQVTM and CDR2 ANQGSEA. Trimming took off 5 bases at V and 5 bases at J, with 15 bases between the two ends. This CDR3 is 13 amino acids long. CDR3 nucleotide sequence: TGCAGCGTTTTTCCAGGTCCTGGGGAGACCCAGTACTTC. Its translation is CSVFPGPGETQYF.

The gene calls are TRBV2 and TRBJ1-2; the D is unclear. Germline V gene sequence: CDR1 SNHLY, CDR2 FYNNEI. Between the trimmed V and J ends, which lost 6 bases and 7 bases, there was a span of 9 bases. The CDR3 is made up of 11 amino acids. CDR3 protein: CASSYLSGYTF. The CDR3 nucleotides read TGTGCCAGCAGCTATCTCTCTGGCTACACCTTC.

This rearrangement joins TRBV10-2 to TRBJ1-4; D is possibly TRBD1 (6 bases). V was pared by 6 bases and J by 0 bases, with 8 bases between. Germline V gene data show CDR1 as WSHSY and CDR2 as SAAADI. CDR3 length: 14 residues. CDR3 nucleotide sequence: TGCGCCAGCAGGAAGGGGGCAACTAATGAAAAACTGTTTTTT. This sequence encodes CASRKGATNEKLFF.

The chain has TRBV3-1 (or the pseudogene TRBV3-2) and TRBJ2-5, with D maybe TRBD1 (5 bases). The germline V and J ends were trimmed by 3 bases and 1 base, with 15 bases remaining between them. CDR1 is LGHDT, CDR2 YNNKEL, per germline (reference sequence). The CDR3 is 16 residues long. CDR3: CASSQGLAATQETQYF. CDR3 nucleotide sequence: TGTGCCAGCAGCCAGGGGCTTGCCGCAACCCAAGAGACCCAGTACTTC.

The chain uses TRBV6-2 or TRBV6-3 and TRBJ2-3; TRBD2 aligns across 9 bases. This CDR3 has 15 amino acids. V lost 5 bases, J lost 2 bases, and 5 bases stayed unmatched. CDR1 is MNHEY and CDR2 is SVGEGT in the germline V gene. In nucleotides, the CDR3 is TGTGCCAGCAGTCATAGCGGGAGTCTCACAGATACGCAGTATTTT. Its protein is CASSHSGSLTDTQYF.

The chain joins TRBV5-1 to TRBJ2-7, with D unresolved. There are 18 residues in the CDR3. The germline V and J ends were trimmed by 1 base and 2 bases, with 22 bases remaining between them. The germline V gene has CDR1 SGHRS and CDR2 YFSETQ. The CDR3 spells CASSLKGRGLGLAYEQYF. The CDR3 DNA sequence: TGCGCCAGCAGCTTGAAGGGCAGAGGCCTTGGATTAGCCTACGAGCAGTACTTC. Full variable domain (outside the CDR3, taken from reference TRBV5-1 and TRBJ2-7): KAGVTQTPRYLIKTRGQQVTLSCSPISGHRSVSWYQQTPGQGLQFLFEYFSETQRNKGNFPGRFSGRQFSNSRSEMNVSTLELGDSALYLCASSLKGRGLGLAYEQYFGPGTRLTVT.

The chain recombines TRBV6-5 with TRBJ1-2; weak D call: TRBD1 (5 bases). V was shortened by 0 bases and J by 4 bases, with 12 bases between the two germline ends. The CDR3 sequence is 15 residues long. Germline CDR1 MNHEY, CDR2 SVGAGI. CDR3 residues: CASSYSKRGPYGYTF. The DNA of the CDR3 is TGTGCCAGCAGTTACTCAAAAAGGGGACCCTATGGCTACACCTTC.

The CDR3 bases are TGTGCCAGCAGATCAACCCCGGGATTCTATGGCTACACCTTC. Amino acid sequence: CASRSTPGFYGYTF. The J gene is TRBJ1-2, the V gene TRBV2; D remains ambiguous. From germline, CDR1 is SNHLY and CDR2 FYNNEI. The CDR3 sequence is 14 residues long. Trimming removed 6 bases from V and 4 bases from J, with 15 bases in between.

Written as DNA, the CDR3 is TGTGCCATCAGGGCGGGGACAGCGGATTCCACAGATACGCAGTATTTT. Translated, it gives CAIRAGTADSTDTQYF. The V gene is TRBV10-3, the J gene TRBJ2-3, with D possibly being TRBD1 (7 bases). Deletions cut 6 bases from V and 2 bases from J, with 18 bases between. The CDR3 loop spans 16 amino acids. Germline CDR1 reads ENHRY; CDR2 reads SYGVKD.

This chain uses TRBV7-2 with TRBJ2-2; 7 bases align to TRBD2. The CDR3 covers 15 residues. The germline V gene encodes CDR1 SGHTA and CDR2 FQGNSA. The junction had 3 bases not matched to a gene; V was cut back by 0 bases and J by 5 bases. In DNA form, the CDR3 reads TGTGCCAGCAGCTTAGCGGGAGGGAGAACCGGGGAGCTGTTTTTT. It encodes CASSLAGGRTGELFF.

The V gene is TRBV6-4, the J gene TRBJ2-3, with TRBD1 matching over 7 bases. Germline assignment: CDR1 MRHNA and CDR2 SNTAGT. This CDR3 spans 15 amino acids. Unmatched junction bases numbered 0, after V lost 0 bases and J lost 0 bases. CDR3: CASSDSTGSTDTQYF. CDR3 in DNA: TGTGCCAGCAGTGACTCGACAGGGAGCACAGATACGCAGTATTTT.